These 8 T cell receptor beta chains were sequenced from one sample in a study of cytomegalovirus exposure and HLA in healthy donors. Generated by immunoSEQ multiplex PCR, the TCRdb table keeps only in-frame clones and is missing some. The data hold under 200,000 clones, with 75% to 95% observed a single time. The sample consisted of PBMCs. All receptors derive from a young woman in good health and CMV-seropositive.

CDR3 amino acids: CASSVQGYKETQYF. The CDR3 bases are TGTGCCAGCAGTGTTCAGGGCTATAAAGAGACCCAGTACTTC. This chain connects TRBV2 to TRBJ2-5, with D perhaps TRBD1 (5 bases). The V gene lost 4 bases and the J gene lost 3 bases, with 12 bases spanning the gap. CDR1 is SNHLY and CDR2 is FYNNEI in the germline V gene. This CDR3 spans 14 amino acids.

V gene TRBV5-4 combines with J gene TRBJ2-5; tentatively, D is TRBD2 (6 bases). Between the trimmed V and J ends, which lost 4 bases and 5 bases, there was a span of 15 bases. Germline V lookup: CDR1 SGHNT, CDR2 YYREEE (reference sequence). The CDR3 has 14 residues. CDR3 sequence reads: CASSPKTGLETQYF. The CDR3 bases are TGTGCCAGCAGCCCAAAAACGGGACTTGAGACCCAGTACTTC.

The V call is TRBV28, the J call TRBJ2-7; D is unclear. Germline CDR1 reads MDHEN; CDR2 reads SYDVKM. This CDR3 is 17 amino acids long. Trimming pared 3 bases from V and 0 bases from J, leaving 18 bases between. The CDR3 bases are TGTGCCAGCAGTTTCGGCCAAACCGACTGGAACTCCTACGAGCAGTACTTC. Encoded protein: CASSFGQTDWNSYEQYF.

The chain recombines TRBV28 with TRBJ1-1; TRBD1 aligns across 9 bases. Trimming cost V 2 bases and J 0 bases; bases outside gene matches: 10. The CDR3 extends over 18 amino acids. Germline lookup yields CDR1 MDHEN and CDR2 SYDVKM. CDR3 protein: CASSLAIPGQGVNTEAFF. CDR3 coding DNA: TGTGCCAGCAGTTTAGCAATTCCGGGACAGGGTGTGAACACTGAAGCTTTCTTT.

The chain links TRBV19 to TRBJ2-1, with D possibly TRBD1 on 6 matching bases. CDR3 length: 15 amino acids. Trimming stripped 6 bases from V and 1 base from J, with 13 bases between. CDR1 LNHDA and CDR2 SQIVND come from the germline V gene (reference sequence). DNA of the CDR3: TGTGCCAGTAGGGACAGTCCTTGGTCCTACAATGAGCAGTTCTTC. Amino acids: CASRDSPWSYNEQFF.

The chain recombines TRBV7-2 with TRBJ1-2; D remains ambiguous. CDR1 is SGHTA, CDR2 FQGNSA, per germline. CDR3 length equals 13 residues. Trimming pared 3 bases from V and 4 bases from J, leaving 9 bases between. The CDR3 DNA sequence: TGTGCCAGCAGCTTGGACGGGGTCTATGGCTACACCTTC. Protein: CASSLDGVYGYTF.

CDR3 bases: TGCGCCAGCAGCCAAGATGACGGCGGGAGGGTGTACGAGCAGTACTTC. It codes for CASSQDDGGRVYEQYF. This sequence joins TRBV4-1 and TRBJ2-7; TRBD2 agrees at 9 bases. This CDR3 contains 16 residues. Germline V gene lookup returns CDR1 MGHRA and CDR2 YSYEKL. Germline trimming cut 0 bases from V and 4 bases from J; bases unmatched to any gene: 7.

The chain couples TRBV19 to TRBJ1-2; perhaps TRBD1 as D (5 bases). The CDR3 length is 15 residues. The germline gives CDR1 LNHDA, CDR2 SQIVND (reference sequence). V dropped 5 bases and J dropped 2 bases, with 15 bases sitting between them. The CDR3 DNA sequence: TGTGCCAGTAGTGCCTTCCCGACAGACAACTATGGCTACACCTTC. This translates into CASSAFPTDNYGYTF.